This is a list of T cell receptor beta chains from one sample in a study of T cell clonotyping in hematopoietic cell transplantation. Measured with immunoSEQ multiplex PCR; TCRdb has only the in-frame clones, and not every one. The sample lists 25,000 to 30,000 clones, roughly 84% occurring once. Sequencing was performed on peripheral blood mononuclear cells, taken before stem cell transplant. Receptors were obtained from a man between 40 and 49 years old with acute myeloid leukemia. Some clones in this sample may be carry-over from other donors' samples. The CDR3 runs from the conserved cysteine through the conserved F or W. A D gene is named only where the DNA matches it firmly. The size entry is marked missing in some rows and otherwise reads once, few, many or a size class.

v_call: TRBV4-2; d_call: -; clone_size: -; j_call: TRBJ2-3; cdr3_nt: TGTGCCAGCAGCCCAGACAGGCTCACAGATACGCAGTATTTT; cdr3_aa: CASSPDRLTDTQYF
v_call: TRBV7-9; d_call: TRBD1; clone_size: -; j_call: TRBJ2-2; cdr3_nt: TGTGCCAGCAGCTTAGGGGACAGACGGACCGGGGAGCTGTTTTTT; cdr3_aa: CASSLGDRRTGELFF
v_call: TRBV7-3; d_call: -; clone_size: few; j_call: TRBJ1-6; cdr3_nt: TGTGCCAGCAGCTTAGGGGGCTTCGGGACACCCCTCCACTTT; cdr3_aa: CASSLGGFGTPLHF
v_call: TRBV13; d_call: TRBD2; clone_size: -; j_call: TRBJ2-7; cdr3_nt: TGTGCCAGCAGCCAAGGACTAGCGGGAGGTTTTGGCTACGAGCAGTACTTC; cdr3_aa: CASSQGLAGGFGYEQYF
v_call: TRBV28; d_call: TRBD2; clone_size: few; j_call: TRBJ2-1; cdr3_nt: TGTGCCAGCAGTTCACAACTTAGCGGGGGGAGCTCCTACAATGAGCAGTTCTTC; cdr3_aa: CASSSQLSGGSSYNEQFF
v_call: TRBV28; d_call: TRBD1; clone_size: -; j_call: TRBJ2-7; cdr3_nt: TGTGCCAGCAGGGACACAGGGGAAATTACCTACGAGCAGTACTTC; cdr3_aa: CASRDTGEITYEQYF
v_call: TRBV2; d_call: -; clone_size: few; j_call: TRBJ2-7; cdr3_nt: TGTGCCAGCAGCTTACATGGTTTCCCCTACGAGCAGTACTTC; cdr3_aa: CASSLHGFPYEQYF
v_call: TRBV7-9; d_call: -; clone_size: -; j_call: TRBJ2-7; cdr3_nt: TGTGCCAGCAGCCTACAAAGGGTGCTGGGCCCTGCGGCCTCCTACGAGCAGTACTTC; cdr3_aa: CASSLQRVLGPAASYEQYF
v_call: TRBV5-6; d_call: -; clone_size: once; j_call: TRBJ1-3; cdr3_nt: TGTGCCAGCAGCTTTGAACGCACAAACACCATATATTTT; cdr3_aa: CASSFERTNTIYF
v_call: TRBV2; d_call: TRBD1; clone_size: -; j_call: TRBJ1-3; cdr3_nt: TGTGCCAGCAGGGACAGGGTAGCGGCAGACGGAAACACCATATATTTT; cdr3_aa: CASRDRVAADGNTIYF
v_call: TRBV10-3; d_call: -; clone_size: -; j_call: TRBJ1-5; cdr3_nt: TGTGCCATCAGTAGGGATCAGGTACTTCAGCCCCAGCATTTT; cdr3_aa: CAISRDQVLQPQHF
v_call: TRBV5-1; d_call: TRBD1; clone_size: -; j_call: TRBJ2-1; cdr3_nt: TGCGCCAGCAGCTCCATCCCCCCGGGACAGGGCTACAATGAGCAGTTCTTC; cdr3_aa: CASSSIPPGQGYNEQFF
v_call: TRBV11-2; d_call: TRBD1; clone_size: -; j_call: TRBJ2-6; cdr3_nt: TGTGCCAGCGGCACCAGGGGGCCTGGGGCCAACGTCCTGACTTTC; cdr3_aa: CASGTRGPGANVLTF
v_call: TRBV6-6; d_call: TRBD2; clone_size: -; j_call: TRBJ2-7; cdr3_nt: TGTGCCAGCCGCATTGGCGGGAGAAACGAGCAGTACTTC; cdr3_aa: CASRIGGRNEQYF
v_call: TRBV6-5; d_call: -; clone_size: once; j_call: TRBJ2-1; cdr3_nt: TGTGCCAGCAGTTACCACGAGCGAGGCAGCTACAATGAGCAGTTCTTC; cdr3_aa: CASSYHERGSYNEQFF
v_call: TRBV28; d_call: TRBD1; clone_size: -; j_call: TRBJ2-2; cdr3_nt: TGTGCCAGCGATTCGACAGGGGCCGGGGAGCTGTTTTTT; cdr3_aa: CASDSTGAGELFF
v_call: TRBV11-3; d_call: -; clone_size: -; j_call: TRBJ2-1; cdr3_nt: TGTGCCAGCAGTTCTAAAAGGCGTCTTGGGGTTGGTATTGAGCAGTTCTTC; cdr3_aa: CASSSKRRLGVGIEQFF
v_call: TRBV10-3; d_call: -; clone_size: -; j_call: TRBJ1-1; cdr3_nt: TGTGCCATCAGTGCGACAGGAGGGGCGAACACTGAAGCTTTCTTT; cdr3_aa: CAISATGGANTEAFF
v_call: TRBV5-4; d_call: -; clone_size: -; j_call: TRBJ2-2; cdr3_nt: TGTGCCAGCAGCTTGTCCCTAGCCAACACCGGGGAGCTGTTTTTT; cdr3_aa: CASSLSLANTGELFF
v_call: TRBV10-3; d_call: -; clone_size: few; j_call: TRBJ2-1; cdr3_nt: TGTGCCATCAGTGAGGTAACTAACAATGAGCAGTTCTTC; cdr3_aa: CAISEVTNNEQFF
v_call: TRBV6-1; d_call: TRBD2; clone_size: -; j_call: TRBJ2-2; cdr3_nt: TGTGCCAGCAGTCAAGGACTAGCGGGGGGACTTATGGCGAACACCGGGGAGCTGTTTTTT; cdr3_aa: CASSQGLAGGLMANTGELFF
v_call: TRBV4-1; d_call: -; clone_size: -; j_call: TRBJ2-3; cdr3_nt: TGCGCCAGCAGCCCTACCATAACCCCCACAGATACGCAGTATTTT; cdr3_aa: CASSPTITPTDTQYF
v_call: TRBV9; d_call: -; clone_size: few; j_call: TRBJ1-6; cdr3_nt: TGTGCCAGCAGCGTAGCCAGGCGGGATTCACCCCTCCACTTT; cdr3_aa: CASSVARRDSPLHF
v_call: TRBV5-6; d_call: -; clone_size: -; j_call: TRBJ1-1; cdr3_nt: TGTGCCAGCAGCTTGTTAACAGGGTATCAAAGTGAAGCTTTCTTT; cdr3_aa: CASSLLTGYQSEAFF
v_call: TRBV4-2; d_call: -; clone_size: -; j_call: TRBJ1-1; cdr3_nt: TGTGCCAGCAGCCAAGGGTCCTGGCAGACCGGGCAGGCTTTCTTT; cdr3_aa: CASSQGSWQTGQAFF
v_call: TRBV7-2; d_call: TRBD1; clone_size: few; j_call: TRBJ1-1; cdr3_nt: TGTGCCAGCAGCTTATCAGGGGGCACTGAAGCTTTCTTT; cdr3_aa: CASSLSGGTEAFF
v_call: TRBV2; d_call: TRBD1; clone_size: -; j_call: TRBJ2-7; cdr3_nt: TGTGCCAGCAGTGAGGGACAGGGAGAAGCCGAGCAGTACTTC; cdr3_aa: CASSEGQGEAEQYF
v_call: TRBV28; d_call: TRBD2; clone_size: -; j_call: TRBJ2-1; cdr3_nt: TGTGCCAGCAGTCCGAGGACTAGCGGGCCCCACAATGAGCAGTTCTTC; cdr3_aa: CASSPRTSGPHNEQFF
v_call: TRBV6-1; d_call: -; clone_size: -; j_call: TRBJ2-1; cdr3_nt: TGTGCCATCTCGACAGGACCTTACTACAATGAGCAGTTCTTC; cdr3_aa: CAISTGPYYNEQFF
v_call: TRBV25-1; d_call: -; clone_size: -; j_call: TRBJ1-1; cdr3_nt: TGTGCCAGCAGTGAGCCAGGTACGAACACTGAAGCTTTCTTT; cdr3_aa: CASSEPGTNTEAFF
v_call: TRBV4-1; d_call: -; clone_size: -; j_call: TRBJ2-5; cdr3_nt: TGCGCCAGCAGCGAGACGGTTCAAGAGACCCAGTACTTC; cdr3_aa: CASSETVQETQYF
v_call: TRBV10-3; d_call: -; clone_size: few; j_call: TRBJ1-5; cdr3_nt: TGTGCCATCAGTGGTGAAGCAGGTACCCAGCATTTT; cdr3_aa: CAISGEAGTQHF
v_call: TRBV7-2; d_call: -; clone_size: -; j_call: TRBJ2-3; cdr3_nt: TGTGCCAGCAGCTTAGGCGGCTCGCCGGCGTCGGATACGCAGTATTTT; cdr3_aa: CASSLGGSPASDTQYF
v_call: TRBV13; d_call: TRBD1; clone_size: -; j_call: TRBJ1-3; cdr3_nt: TGTGCCAGCAGCTTATACCCCCTGGGTCGGGACAGGGGCTCTGGAAACACCATATATTTT; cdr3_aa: CASSLYPLGRDRGSGNTIYF
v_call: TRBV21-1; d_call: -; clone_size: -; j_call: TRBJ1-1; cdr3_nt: TGTGCCGAAGAGGAGGGGGCAGGAACTGAAGCTTTCTTT; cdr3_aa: CAEEEGAGTEAFF
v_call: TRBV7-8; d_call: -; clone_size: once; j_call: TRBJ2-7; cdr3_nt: TGTGCCAGCAGCTTAGATCTCGGGTTGGACTACGAGCAGTACTTC; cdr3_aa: CASSLDLGLDYEQYF
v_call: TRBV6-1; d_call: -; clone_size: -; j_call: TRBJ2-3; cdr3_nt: TGTGCCAGCAGCTTACTAAGCGCAGATACGCAGTATTTT; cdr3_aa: CASSLLSADTQYF
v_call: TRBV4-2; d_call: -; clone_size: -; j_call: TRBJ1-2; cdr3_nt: TGTGCCAGCAGCCAAGAAACAAATGAAGGCCATGGCTACACCTTC; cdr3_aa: CASSQETNEGHGYTF
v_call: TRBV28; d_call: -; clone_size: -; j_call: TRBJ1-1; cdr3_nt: TGTGCCAGCAGTTTGGGGGGGGCCTCTGAAGCTTTCTTT; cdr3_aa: CASSLGGASEAFF
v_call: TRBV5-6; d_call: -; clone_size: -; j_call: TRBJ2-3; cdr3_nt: TGTGCCAGCAGCCGTGTCGAGACTAGCACAGATACGCAGTATTTT; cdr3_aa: CASSRVETSTDTQYF
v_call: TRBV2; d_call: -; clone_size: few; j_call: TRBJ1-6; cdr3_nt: TGTGCCAGCAGTGATGAGGGAATCATTTCACCCCTCCACTTT; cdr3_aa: CASSDEGIISPLHF
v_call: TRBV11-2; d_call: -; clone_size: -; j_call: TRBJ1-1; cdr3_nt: TGTGCCAGCAGCACCTGGTCCCCTGAAGCTTTCTTT; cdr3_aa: CASSTWSPEAFF
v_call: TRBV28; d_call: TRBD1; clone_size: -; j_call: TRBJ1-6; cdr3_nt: TGTGCCAGCAGTTCGATATCGGGACAGGGTCTATCACCCCTCCACTTT; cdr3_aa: CASSSISGQGLSPLHF
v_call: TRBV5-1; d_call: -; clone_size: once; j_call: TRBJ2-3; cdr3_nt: TGCGCCAGCAGCTTGGTACAGGGCGGCGGCACAGATACGCAGTATTTT; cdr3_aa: CASSLVQGGGTDTQYF
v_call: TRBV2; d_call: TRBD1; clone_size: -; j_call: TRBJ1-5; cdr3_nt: TGTGCCAGCATCCGGGACAGGGGAAATCAGCCCCAGCATTTT; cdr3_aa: CASIRDRGNQPQHF
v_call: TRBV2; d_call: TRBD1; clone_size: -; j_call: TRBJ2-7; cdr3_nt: TGTGCCAGCAGGGGGGACAGGGGCGAGCAGTACTTC; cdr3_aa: CASRGDRGEQYF
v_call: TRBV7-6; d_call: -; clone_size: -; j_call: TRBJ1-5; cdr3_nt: TGTGCCAGCAGCCCGGGGTGGGAGTATAGCAATCAGCCCCAGCATTTT; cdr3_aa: CASSPGWEYSNQPQHF
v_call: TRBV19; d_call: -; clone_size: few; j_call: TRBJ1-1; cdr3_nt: TGTGCCAGTAGTATCGCGGGTGAAGCTTTCTTT; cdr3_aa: CASSIAGEAFF
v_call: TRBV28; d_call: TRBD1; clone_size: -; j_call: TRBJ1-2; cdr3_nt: TGTGCCAGCAGTTTTCAGGGGGGTGCAAGCTACACCTTC; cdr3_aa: CASSFQGGASYTF
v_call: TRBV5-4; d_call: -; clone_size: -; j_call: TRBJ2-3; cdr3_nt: TGTGCCAGCAGCTTGGGTTTACCGGGTGCTAGCACAGATACGCAGTATTTT; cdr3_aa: CASSLGLPGASTDTQYF